The 23 T cell receptor beta chains below all came from one sample that was sequenced in a study of T cell responses to AZD1222 COVID-19 vaccine. Using immunoSEQ multiplex PCR, the repertoire was profiled, and TCRdb retains in-frame clones only, with some absent. The table shows 150,000 or so clones, with around 90% occurring only once. Source: peripheral blood, taken on day 0 of AZD1222 vaccination. These receptors came from an adult in good health.

The chain carries TRBV14 and TRBJ1-4; perhaps TRBD1 as D (5 bases). CDR1 is SGHDN, CDR2 FVKESK, per germline. The CDR3 totals 13 residues. Between the trimmed V and J ends, which lost 10 bases and 3 bases, there was a span of 12 bases. The CDR3 protein is CANLTDPNEKLFF. The CDR3, as DNA: TGTGCCAACCTGACAGATCCTAATGAAAAACTGTTTTTT.

CDR3 DNA sequence: TGCGCCAGCAGCTTGGGACCAGGGTTTGGTGTCAGTGAAGCTTTCTTT. It encodes CASSLGPGFGVSEAFF. The rearrangement joins TRBV5-1 to TRBJ1-1; D may be TRBD1 (5 bases). In germline, CDR1 is SGHRS, CDR2 YFSETQ. The CDR3 runs 16 residues. V was shortened by 0 bases and J by 7 bases, with 19 bases between the two germline ends.

The genes are TRBV6-6 and TRBJ1-2; possibly TRBD1 for D (6 bases). This CDR3 is built from 17 residues. The V gene's germline CDR1 is MNHNY and CDR2 SVGAGI (reference sequence). Trimming left V 5 bases short and J 0 bases short, with 19 bases between. The CDR3 is CASSRGQGTPSNYGYTF. CDR3 nucleotides: TGTGCCAGCAGTCGGGGGCAGGGGACCCCATCTAACTATGGCTACACCTTC.

This chain joins TRBV30 and TRBJ2-1; TRBD1 is a possible D gene (6 bases). The germline V gene has CDR1 GTSNPN and CDR2 SVGIG (reference sequence). The V end was cut by 5 bases, the J end by 4 bases, with 9 bases between. This CDR3 has 12 residues. CDR3 residues: CAWVGGYNEQFF. The CDR3 region has the DNA TGTGCCTGGGTAGGGGGTTACAATGAGCAGTTCTTC.

This clone was recorded only once. The V gene is TRBV27, the J gene TRBJ1-1; 7 bases fit TRBD1. CDR1 is MNHEY, CDR2 SMNVEV, per germline (reference sequence). This CDR3 comprises 12 residues. J gave up 6 bases and V 8 bases, and 6 bases lay outside the gene matches. This CDR3 is CASAQGGSEAFF. In DNA, the CDR3 is TGTGCCAGCGCCCAGGGGGGTTCTGAAGCTTTCTTT.

This sequence joins TRBV6-4 and TRBJ1-1; D is possibly TRBD1 (5 bases). Germline V gene data show CDR1 as MRHNA and CDR2 as SNTAGT. With 7 bases removed from V and 1 base from J, the gap between germline ends came to 16 bases. The CDR3 runs 15 residues. For the CDR3, the DNA is TGTGCCAGCACTCAGGATCCGGGGGGGAACACTGAAGCTTTCTTT. Its protein product is CASTQDPGGNTEAFF.

This chain links TRBV24-1 with TRBJ1-2; D remains ambiguous. Trimming removed 0 bases at V and 8 bases at J, with 6 bases between. The CDR3 extends over 12 amino acids. Germline V gives CDR1 KGHDR, CDR2 SFDVKD. CDR3 region: CATSDLAEGYTF. Here the CDR3 DNA reads TGTGCCACCAGTGATTTGGCAGAGGGCTACACCTTC.

This chain links TRBV5-1 with TRBJ1-2; D may be TRBD1 (6 bases). V lost 2 bases and J 7 bases, leaving 12 bases between the germline ends. Germline V gene data show CDR1 as SGHRS and CDR2 as YFSETQ. This CDR3 is built from 13 residues. The DNA of the CDR3 is TGCGCCAGCAGCTTTCAGGGGAGTGGTGGCTACACCTTC. It encodes CASSFQGSGGYTF.

This sequence joins TRBV11-2 and TRBJ1-4; D remains unclear. CDR3 size: 17 residues. Germline assignment: CDR1 SGHAT and CDR2 FQNNGV. Trimming cost V 1 base and J 0 bases, with 12 bases left between them. CDR3 loop: CASSLAPGFTTNEKLFF. DNA of the CDR3: TGTGCCAGCAGCTTAGCCCCGGGGTTCACAACTAATGAAAAACTGTTTTTT.

This chain connects TRBV2 to TRBJ2-5, with 7 bases matching TRBD2. The CDR3 is 15 amino acids. Germline V gene lookup returns CDR1 SNHLY and CDR2 FYNNEI. With 1 base clipped from V and 4 bases from J, the junction kept 6 bases outside the gene matches. The CDR3 protein is CASSEGRELVETQYF. The CDR3 nucleotides are TGTGCCAGCAGTGAAGGGCGGGAGTTAGTAGAGACCCAGTACTTC.

The count of this clone is one. The V and J genes are TRBV27 and TRBJ1-2; no firm D call. This CDR3 has 14 amino acids. V was shortened by 6 bases and J by 2 bases, with 13 bases between the two germline ends. CDR1 and CDR2 (germline): MNHEY, SMNVEV (reference sequence). The CDR3 loop reads CASRRVGSNYGYTF. CDR3 DNA sequence: TGTGCCAGCAGGAGGGTGGGTTCCAACTATGGCTACACCTTC.

The CDR3 reads CAISDGGSPLHF. As DNA, the CDR3 is TGTGCCATCAGTGATGGAGGTTCACCCCTCCACTTT. The V and J genes are TRBV10-3 and TRBJ1-6, with D unclear. V was cut by 3 bases and J by 9 bases, with 6 bases left in between. CDR1 and CDR2 from the germline V gene are ENHRY and SYGVKD. The CDR3 sequence is 12 residues long.

The chain uses TRBV9 and TRBJ1-1; possibly TRBD1 for D (5 bases). CDR1 is SGDLS and CDR2 is YYNGEE in the germline V gene. The V end was cut by 4 bases, the J end by 8 bases, with 27 bases between. This CDR3 spans 17 amino acids. In DNA, the CDR3 is TGTGCCAGCAGCCCCCGCCACGGCAGGGCGGGTGCGGTAGAAGCTTTCTTT. Translating gives CASSPRHGRAGAVEAFF.

The gene calls are TRBV2 and TRBJ2-1; D gene uncertain. The CDR3 is 14 residues long. CDR1 is SNHLY and CDR2 is FYNNEI in the germline V gene. V lost 2 bases, J lost 1 base, and 6 bases lay in between. CDR3 in amino acids: CASSERISYNEQFF. Written as DNA, the CDR3 is TGTGCCAGCAGTGAACGGATATCCTACAATGAGCAGTTCTTC.

This clone was counted between two and nine times. J is TRBJ1-5 and V is TRBV4-3; 7 bases align to TRBD1. V lost 3 bases, J lost 3 bases, and 5 bases stayed unmatched. CDR3 length: 15 amino acids. In germline, CDR1 is LGHNA, CDR2 YSLEER. CDR3 amino acids: CASSQADRDNQPQHF. The DNA of the CDR3 is TGCGCCAGCAGCCAGGCCGACAGGGACAATCAGCCCCAGCATTTT.

This rearrangement joins TRBV6-6 to TRBJ1-5; D perhaps matches TRBD1 (5 bases). Germline V gene data show CDR1 as MNHNY and CDR2 as SVGAGI (reference sequence). This CDR3 has 15 residues. V was cut by 4 bases and J by 7 bases, with 17 bases left in between. CDR3 in DNA: TGTGCCAGCAGTTTCTTTAAGGGGAATGGCCAGCCCCAGCATTTT. The encoded protein is CASSFFKGNGQPQHF.

The gene calls are TRBV4-1 and TRBJ1-1; D not certain. This CDR3 comprises 14 residues. Germline CDR1 MGHRA, CDR2 YSYEKL. The V end lost 6 bases, the J end lost 1 base, and 12 bases lay between the germline ends. CDR3 amino acids: CASRKGTGNTEAFF. The CDR3 nucleotides read TGCGCCAGCAGAAAGGGAACCGGGAACACTGAAGCTTTCTTT.

The chain uses TRBV4-3 and TRBJ2-7; 7 positions agree with TRBD2. V lost 1 base to trimming and J lost 5 bases; unmatched junction nucleotides: 8. The CDR3 totals 15 residues. Germline assignment: CDR1 LGHNA and CDR2 YSLEER. In nucleotides, the CDR3 is TGCGCCAGCAGCCAAGTTGGGGGGGGGACCCACGAGCAGTACTTC. This encodes CASSQVGGGTHEQYF.

The rearrangement joins TRBV4-3 to TRBJ2-7; the D gene is possibly TRBD2 (5 bases). Germline V lookup: CDR1 LGHNA, CDR2 YSLEER. Trimming stripped 1 base from V and 3 bases from J, with 13 bases between. The CDR3 sequence is 15 residues long. The CDR3 DNA reads as TGCGCCAGCAGCCAAGCTGCCGGACTGAACTACGAGCAGTACTTC. Protein sequence: CASSQAAGLNYEQYF.

The gene calls are TRBV7-9 and TRBJ1-1; D gene unclear. V was trimmed by 2 bases and J by 5 bases, leaving 6 bases between them. Per the germline V gene, CDR1 is SEHNR and CDR2 is FQNEAQ (reference sequence). The CDR3 has 12 amino acids. The CDR3 loop reads CASSLLVTEAFF. The DNA of the CDR3 is TGTGCCAGCAGCTTACTAGTTACTGAAGCTTTCTTT.

V is TRBV20-1 and J is TRBJ1-3; no clear D. The germline gives CDR1 DFQATT, CDR2 SNEGSKA (reference sequence). This CDR3 contains 11 residues. The V gene lost 1 base and the J gene lost 3 bases, with 1 base spanning the gap. CDR3 residues: CSARGGNTIYF. CDR3 DNA: TGCAGTGCTAGAGGTGGAAACACCATATATTTT.

The chain carries TRBV11-2 and TRBJ2-7; TRBD1 might be the D (6 bases). V was pared by 2 bases and J by 4 bases, with 12 bases between. The CDR3 contains 14 residues. Per germline, CDR1 SGHAT and CDR2 FQNNGV. The chain's CDR3 is CASSLQGRGYEQYF. CDR3 nucleotides: TGTGCCAGCAGCTTACAGGGAAGGGGGTACGAGCAGTACTTC.

This chain connects TRBV7-6 to TRBJ2-1; TRBD2 matches 8 bases. The CDR3 runs to 16 residues. J gave up 4 bases and V 7 bases, and 12 bases lay outside the gene matches. Germline assignment: CDR1 SGHVS and CDR2 FNYEAQ. This chain's CDR3 is CASTHPGLGIYNEQFF. DNA of the CDR3: TGTGCCAGCACGCACCCGGGACTAGGGATATACAATGAGCAGTTCTTC.